The 26 T cell receptor beta chains in this list originate from one sample, sequenced in a study of PD-1 blockade in classical Hodgkin lymphoma. Time point given: cycle 4 day 1 (C4D1), after 6 weeks of nivolumab. Following autologous stem cell transplantation, relapse occurred in every patient, and exposure to brentuximab vedotin varied. It was by magnetic negative selection that CD8+ T cells were isolated from thawed PBMCs. TCRdb keeps only in-frame clones here, not all; method: immunoSEQ multiplex PCR. This repertoire shows 4,000 to 6,000 clones, 60% to 75% found once; its top ten account for roughly 26%. The sequencing used CD8+ T cells from blood, collected before the fourth cycle of nivolumab. The receptors were sampled from a human donor with classical Hodgkin lymphoma.

The chain couples TRBV7-6 to TRBJ2-1; the D gene could be TRBD1 or TRBD2 (5 bases each). Germline lookup yields CDR1 SGHVS and CDR2 FNYEAQ. Trimming took 1 base from V and 5 from J, leaving 15 bases between them. The CDR3 runs to 16 residues. This CDR3 reads CASSLVVGPSNNEQFF. CDR3 DNA sequence: TGTGCCAGCAGCTTAGTTGTGGGACCCAGCAACAATGAGCAGTTCTTC.

The chain carries TRBV10-2 and TRBJ2-1, with D tentatively TRBD1 (6 bases). Germline V gives CDR1 WSHSY, CDR2 SAAADI. This CDR3 is 15 amino acids long. The V gene lost 0 bases and the J gene lost 2 bases, with 8 bases spanning the gap. The CDR3 spells CASSESGHPYNEQFF. The CDR3 DNA sequence: TGCGCCAGCAGTGAGTCGGGACATCCCTACAATGAGCAGTTCTTC.

V usage is TRBV5-4 and J usage is TRBJ2-7; D might be TRBD2 (5 bases). Germline CDR1 reads SGHNT; CDR2 reads YYREEE (reference sequence). Trimming took 0 bases from V and 3 from J, leaving 7 bases between them. The CDR3 has 13 amino acids. As DNA, the CDR3 is TGTGCCAGCAGCTTGGAGGCGGGCTACGAGCAGTACTTC. Protein sequence: CASSLEAGYEQYF.

The chain employs TRBV27 and TRBJ2-7; 11 nucleotides line up with TRBD2. The germline gives CDR1 MNHEY, CDR2 SMNVEV (reference sequence). V gave up 5 bases and J gave up 3 bases; unmatched junction bases: 6. The CDR3 runs to 15 residues. CDR3 in amino acids: CASSGIAGGYYEQYF. CDR3 nucleotide sequence: TGTGCCAGCAGTGGGATAGCGGGAGGGTACTACGAGCAGTACTTC.

The chain employs TRBV19 and TRBJ2-3, with 8 bases that match TRBD2. After removal of 3 bases from V and 2 bases from J, the junction contained 1 base not matched to a gene. The CDR3 is 14 residues long. Germline CDR1 is LNHDA and CDR2 is SQIVND (reference sequence). CDR3 DNA: TGTGCCAGTAGTATGGGACTAGACACAGATACGCAGTATTTT. It codes for CASSMGLDTDTQYF.

The rearrangement joins TRBV19 to TRBJ2-7, with 13 bases matching TRBD2. The junction had 12 bases not matched to a gene; V was cut back by 3 bases and J by 4 bases. Germline loops: CDR1 LNHDA, CDR2 SQIVND (reference sequence). This CDR3 region has 18 residues. The CDR3 DNA is TGTGCCAGTAGTATGGGGAACCTCGGACTAGCGGGAGAGTACGAGCAGTACTTC. It codes for CASSMGNLGLAGEYEQYF.

The rearrangement uses TRBV27 and TRBJ2-1, with D perhaps matching TRBD1 (6 bases). This CDR3 region has 14 residues. Germline lookup yields CDR1 MNHEY and CDR2 SMNVEV (reference sequence). V shed 8 bases and J shed 7 bases, with 18 bases lying between them. For the CDR3, the DNA is TGTGCCAGCTCAGACCCCCAGGGGTTGAATGAGCAGTTCTTC. This codes for CASSDPQGLNEQFF.

The chain has TRBV19 and TRBJ1-5, with 10 positions matching TRBD1. V lost 7 bases, J lost 6 bases, and 9 bases stayed unmatched. CDR3 length: 15 residues. CDR1 is LNHDA and CDR2 is SQIVND in the germline V gene (reference sequence). The CDR3, as DNA: TGTGCCAGTACTACCGGGACAGGGGCCCGTCAGCCCCAGCATTTT. The encoded protein is CASTTGTGARQPQHF.

This clone has more than one count but fewer than ten. The rearrangement uses TRBV20-1 and TRBJ2-7; unclear D gene. The germline V gene has CDR1 DFQATT and CDR2 SNEGSKA (reference sequence). Trimming cost V 4 bases and J 6 bases, with 10 bases left between them. This CDR3 comprises 11 residues. As DNA, the CDR3 is TGCAGTGCTAACCCCTTCCCCGAGCAGTACTTC. This gives the protein CSANPFPEQYF.

The V call is TRBV2, the J call TRBJ2-1; 10 bases line up with TRBD2. The CDR3 sequence is 16 residues long. V was pared by 5 bases and J by 3 bases, with 7 bases of the junction left unmatched. The germline gives CDR1 SNHLY, CDR2 FYNNEI. Here the CDR3 reads CASSPRSSGSYNEQFF. Written as DNA, the CDR3 is TGTGCCAGCAGTCCCCGGTCTAGCGGGAGCTACAATGAGCAGTTCTTC.

The chain carries TRBV5-4 and TRBJ2-7; D gene unclear. The germline CDR1 and CDR2 sequences are SGHNT and YYREEE (reference sequence). The germline V and J ends were trimmed by 4 bases and 7 bases, with 12 bases remaining between them. This CDR3 has 12 amino acids. The CDR3 bases are TGTGCCAGCAGCAAACCTCTCAGGGAGCAGTACTTC. Protein sequence: CASSKPLREQYF.

The V and J genes are TRBV10-3 and TRBJ1-5; D may be TRBD1 (6 bases). The CDR3 runs to 15 residues. In germline, CDR1 is ENHRY, CDR2 SYGVKD. Trimming took off 0 bases at V and 6 bases at J, with 12 bases between the two ends. The CDR3 loop reads CAISESGGSSQPQHF. The CDR3, as DNA: TGTGCCATCAGTGAGTCAGGGGGAAGTAGTCAGCCCCAGCATTTT.

This sequence joins TRBV27 and TRBJ1-1, with 8 nucleotides matching TRBD1. Germline V gives CDR1 MNHEY, CDR2 SMNVEV (reference sequence). This CDR3 is 17 amino acids long. J lost 5 bases, V lost 5 bases, and 16 bases had no gene match. CDR3 sequence (DNA): TGTGCCAGCAGTCCCGGACAGGGACCGCCCGGGGGTACTGAAGCTTTCTTT. Translating gives CASSPGQGPPGGTEAFF.

The rearrangement uses TRBV5-1 and TRBJ2-2; 10 bases are a match to TRBD2. The germline V gene encodes CDR1 SGHRS and CDR2 YFSETQ. The CDR3 covers 16 residues. With 4 bases clipped from V and 4 bases from J, the junction kept 7 bases outside the gene matches. The CDR3 region is CASSEQTSGSTGELFF. CDR3 sequence (DNA): TGCGCCAGCAGCGAACAGACTAGCGGGTCCACCGGGGAGCTGTTTTTT.

This chain connects TRBV27 to TRBJ2-1, with TRBD1 as a possible D gene (5 bases). The CDR3 consists of 16 residues. Germline lookup yields CDR1 MNHEY and CDR2 SMNVEV (reference sequence). Between the trimmed V and J ends, which lost 9 bases and 0 bases, there was a span of 18 bases. In DNA form, the CDR3 reads TGTGCCAGTTCGACTGGACAAATGAGCTCCTACAATGAGCAGTTCTTC. Translating it yields CASSTGQMSSYNEQFF.

For this clone: Distinct nucleotide sequences in the sample also encode this CDR3. The rearrangement joins TRBV5-6 to TRBJ1-5, with D perhaps matching TRBD1 (6 bases). The CDR3 sequence is 16 residues long. Trimming removed 2 bases at V and 0 bases at J, with 12 bases between. Germline V lookup: CDR1 SGHDT, CDR2 YYEEEE. CDR3 nucleotide sequence: TGTGCCAGCAGCTTAGGACAGTCCTATAGCAATCAGCCCCAGCATTTT. Translation gives CASSLGQSYSNQPQHF.

V gene TRBV6-6 combines with J gene TRBJ1-2; 10 nucleotides agree with TRBD1. The germline CDR1 and CDR2 sequences are MNHNY and SVGAGI (reference sequence). The trim removed 4 bases at V and 2 bases at J, leaving 4 bases unmatched. The CDR3 is 15 residues long. CDR3 amino acids: CASSWPTGGNYGYTF. The CDR3, as DNA: TGTGCCAGCAGTTGGCCGACAGGGGGCAACTATGGCTACACCTTC.

V is TRBV19 and J is TRBJ2-2; the D gene is possibly TRBD2 (6 bases). This CDR3 contains 15 residues. Trimming removed 1 base from V and 4 bases from J, with 10 bases in between. Looked up from germline, CDR1 is LNHDA and CDR2 is SQIVND (reference sequence). CDR3 nucleotide sequence: TGTGCCAGTAGTATAGTCGGGAGAGTCACCGGGGAGCTGTTTTTT. Translation gives CASSIVGRVTGELFF.

This clone was seen just once. The V call is TRBV19, the J call TRBJ2-3, with a possible D match to TRBD1 (5 bases). The CDR3 contains 15 residues. Trimming stripped 3 bases from V and 1 base from J, with 11 bases between. Germline CDR1 reads LNHDA; CDR2 reads SQIVND (reference sequence). The CDR3 DNA follows: TGTGCCAGTAGTATTACGACAGTTGGCACAGATACGCAGTATTTT. It encodes CASSITTVGTDTQYF.

The chain uses TRBV12-5 and TRBJ2-2, with TRBD2 as a possible D gene (5 bases). This CDR3 spans 15 amino acids. CDR1 and CDR2 from the germline V gene are LGHNT and FRNRAP. Trimming removed 5 bases from V and 2 bases from J, with 12 bases in between. The CDR3 DNA reads as TGTGCTAGTGGTATCAGGACTGTTAACACCGGGGAGCTGTTTTTT. Translating it yields CASGIRTVNTGELFF.

V gene TRBV13 combines with J gene TRBJ2-1; 10 bases are shared with TRBD2. This CDR3 has 16 amino acids. Germline trimming cut 2 bases from V and 7 bases from J; bases unmatched to any gene: 8. CDR1 and CDR2 from the germline V gene are PRHDT and FYEKMQ (reference sequence). The DNA of the CDR3 is TGTGCCAGCAGCTTAAGCGGGAGGGCCGAGAAAAATGAGCAGTTCTTC. Its protein is CASSLSGRAEKNEQFF.

The J gene is TRBJ2-3, the V gene TRBV6-6; tentative D call: TRBD2 (5 bases). V was trimmed by 2 bases and J by 9 bases, leaving 12 bases between them. From germline, CDR1 is MNHNY and CDR2 SVGAGI (reference sequence). This CDR3 contains 13 residues. This CDR3 reads CASSYDLAGTQYF. The DNA for the CDR3 is TGTGCCAGCAGTTACGACCTAGCCGGAACGCAGTATTTT.

The J gene is TRBJ2-5, the V gene TRBV19; 7 nucleotides agree with TRBD2. V lost 3 bases, J lost 11 bases, and 6 bases stayed unmatched. Germline-derived CDR1 and CDR2 are LNHDA and SQIVND (reference sequence). The CDR3 runs to 12 residues. The CDR3: CASSMGSGEQYF. CDR3 sequence (DNA): TGTGCCAGTAGTATGGGGAGCGGGGAGCAGTACTTC.

This sequence joins TRBV6-5 and TRBJ2-7; 7 bases are shared with TRBD2. The V gene end was trimmed by 8 bases and the J gene end by 2 bases; junction bases not matched to a gene: 6. The CDR3 consists of 13 residues. Germline V gene data show CDR1 as MNHEY and CDR2 as SVGAGI. In DNA, the CDR3 is TGTGCCAGCGGGGGGGAATGGGCCTACGAGCAGTACTTC. It yields the protein CASGGEWAYEQYF.

The rearrangement links TRBV10-3 to TRBJ2-1; perhaps TRBD2 as D (6 bases). This CDR3 has 15 amino acids. Per the germline V gene, CDR1 is ENHRY and CDR2 is SYGVKD. V was shortened by 4 bases and J by 2 bases, with 12 bases between the two germline ends. CDR3 nucleotides: TGTGCCATCAGTGTGCGGGACGCGACCTACAATGAGCAGTTCTTC. Encoded protein: CAISVRDATYNEQFF.

This clone ranks as medium-sized. The chain uses TRBV6-5 and TRBJ2-7, with D perhaps being TRBD1 or TRBD2 (5 bases each). The V gene's germline CDR1 is MNHEY and CDR2 SVGAGI. The V gene lost 0 bases and the J gene lost 7 bases, with 7 bases spanning the gap. The CDR3 totals 12 residues. The CDR3 spells CASSYSGGEQYF. The CDR3 DNA sequence: TGTGCCAGCAGTTACTCTGGGGGAGAGCAGTACTTC.